A selection of T cell receptor beta chains follows, all from one sample in a study of T cell responses to AZD1222 COVID-19 vaccine. The protocol was immunoSEQ multiplex PCR, while the TCRdb copy is restricted to in-frame clones and leaves out a portion. The sample lists 150,000 to 250,000 clones, approximately 94% occurring once. The sample in question was peripheral blood, obtained 28 days after the second AZD1222 dose. These receptors were taken from an adult who received the AZD1222 COVID-19 vaccine. CDR3s include the opening cysteine and the closing phenylalanine or tryptophan. The D gene is left open where the match is weak. Clone size is stated in some rows and not others, as once, few, many or a class when expanded.

V gene: TRBV6-6
D gene: NA
clone size: NA
CDR3 length: 12
J gene: TRBJ1-5
CDR3 DNA: TGTGCCAGCCGGGGAGGCAATCAGCCCCAGCATTTT
CDR3 protein: CASRGGNQPQHF

V gene: TRBV6-5
D gene: TRBD1
clone size: NA
CDR3 length: 13
J gene: TRBJ1-1
CDR3 DNA: TGTGCCAGCAGTCTACAGGGGGGAACTGAAGCTTTCTTT
CDR3 protein: CASSLQGGTEAFF

V gene: TRBV5-1
D gene: NA
clone size: NA
CDR3 length: 14
J gene: TRBJ1-4
CDR3 DNA: TGCGCCAGCAGCACGGGGAGGGCGGGCGAAAAACTGTTTTTT
CDR3 protein: CASSTGRAGEKLFF

V gene: TRBV19
D gene: NA
clone size: once
CDR3 length: 14
J gene: TRBJ1-2
CDR3 DNA: TGTGCCAGTAGTATAGTGGGCAAGAACTATGGCTACACCTTC
CDR3 protein: CASSIVGKNYGYTF

V gene: TRBV11-2
D gene: NA
clone size: NA
CDR3 length: 13
J gene: TRBJ1-2
CDR3 DNA: TGTGCCAGCACCTTAGGTCAGGGGTTCGGCTACACCTTC
CDR3 protein: CASTLGQGFGYTF

V gene: TRBV2
D gene: NA
clone size: NA
CDR3 length: 11
J gene: TRBJ1-1
CDR3 DNA: TGTGCCAGCTTGGGGAACACTGAAGCTTTCTTT
CDR3 protein: CASLGNTEAFF

V gene: TRBV5-1
D gene: TRBD1
clone size: NA
CDR3 length: 13
J gene: TRBJ1-1
CDR3 DNA: TGCGCCAGCAGCTTGGGACAGGGGGCTGAAGCTTTCTTT
CDR3 protein: CASSLGQGAEAFF

V gene: TRBV7-9
D gene: TRBD1
clone size: few
CDR3 length: 14
J gene: TRBJ1-5
CDR3 DNA: TGTGCCAGCAGCTGGACAGGTCCCAATCAGCCCCAGCATTTT
CDR3 protein: CASSWTGPNQPQHF

V gene: TRBV14
D gene: NA
clone size: NA
CDR3 length: 14
J gene: TRBJ1-2
CDR3 DNA: TGTGCCAGCAGCCTTTCGGGGCTAGGCTATGGCTACACCTTC
CDR3 protein: CASSLSGLGYGYTF

V gene: TRBV30
D gene: NA
clone size: NA
CDR3 length: 12
J gene: TRBJ1-6
CDR3 DNA: TGTGCCTGGAGTCGGGTTCAATCACCCCTCCACTTT
CDR3 protein: CAWSRVQSPLHF

V gene: TRBV18
D gene: NA
clone size: NA
CDR3 length: 16
J gene: TRBJ1-4
CDR3 DNA: TGTGCCAGCTCACCAGCAGGTGTGGGCCTCAATGAAAAACTGTTTTTT
CDR3 protein: CASSPAGVGLNEKLFF

V gene: TRBV2
D gene: NA
clone size: NA
CDR3 length: 13
J gene: TRBJ2-7
CDR3 DNA: TGTGCCAGCAGTGTTGAAGGGGTAGACGAGCAGTACTTC
CDR3 protein: CASSVEGVDEQYF

V gene: TRBV7-9
D gene: NA
clone size: once
CDR3 length: 14
J gene: TRBJ2-7
CDR3 DNA: TGTGCCAGCAGCCCCTCCGGTCATCCCTACGAGCAGTACTTC
CDR3 protein: CASSPSGHPYEQYF

V gene: TRBV6-4
D gene: NA
clone size: NA
CDR3 length: 14
J gene: TRBJ2-5
CDR3 DNA: TGTGCCAGCAGTGACCCCCAGGGGGGGGAGACCCAGTACTTC
CDR3 protein: CASSDPQGGETQYF

V gene: TRBV10-3
D gene: NA
clone size: NA
CDR3 length: 14
J gene: TRBJ1-1
CDR3 DNA: TGTGCCATCAGTTCAGGGACGGAGAACACTGAAGCTTTCTTT
CDR3 protein: CAISSGTENTEAFF

V gene: TRBV7-2
D gene: NA
clone size: NA
CDR3 length: 14
J gene: TRBJ1-1
CDR3 DNA: TGTGCCAGCAGCTTATCCCGGGACCCAACTGAAGCTTTCTTT
CDR3 protein: CASSLSRDPTEAFF

V gene: TRBV18
D gene: TRBD1
clone size: once
CDR3 length: 14
J gene: TRBJ1-5
CDR3 DNA: TGTGCCAGCGCCGAGACAGGGACGAGTCAGCCCCAGCATTTT
CDR3 protein: CASAETGTSQPQHF

V gene: TRBV12-3/TRBV12-4
D gene: NA
clone size: NA
CDR3 length: 12
J gene: TRBJ2-7
CDR3 DNA: TGTGCCAGCAGTAGACAAGTATACGAGCAGTACTTC
CDR3 protein: CASSRQVYEQYF

V gene: TRBV2
D gene: NA
clone size: NA
CDR3 length: 12
J gene: TRBJ1-3
CDR3 DNA: TGTGCCAGCAGCGTACAAGGAAACACCATATATTTT
CDR3 protein: CASSVQGNTIYF

V gene: TRBV28
D gene: NA
clone size: NA
CDR3 length: 14
J gene: TRBJ1-2
CDR3 DNA: TGTGCCATCCTAGGGGCAGGCGGGGATCTTGGCTACACCTTC
CDR3 protein: CAILGAGGDLGYTF

V gene: TRBV5-4
D gene: NA
clone size: NA
CDR3 length: 15
J gene: TRBJ1-6
CDR3 DNA: TGTGCCAGCAGCTTGGATGGGCGGAATAATTCACCCCTCCACTTT
CDR3 protein: CASSLDGRNNSPLHF

V gene: TRBV14
D gene: NA
clone size: NA
CDR3 length: 15
J gene: TRBJ1-1
CDR3 DNA: TGTGCCAGCAGCCAAGCGGGGCAGTCGGGCACTGAAGCTTTCTTT
CDR3 protein: CASSQAGQSGTEAFF

V gene: TRBV18
D gene: NA
clone size: NA
CDR3 length: 12
J gene: TRBJ1-1
CDR3 DNA: TGTGCCAGCTCCCCAGGGTTATCTGAAGCTTTCTTT
CDR3 protein: CASSPGLSEAFF

V gene: TRBV18
D gene: TRBD1
clone size: NA
CDR3 length: 13
J gene: TRBJ2-5
CDR3 DNA: TGTGCCAGCTCACCACCTGACAGGGCCATACAGGACTTC
CDR3 protein: CASSPPDRAIQDF

V gene: TRBV7-9
D gene: NA
clone size: NA
CDR3 length: 14
J gene: TRBJ1-1
CDR3 DNA: TGTGCCAGCACTCAAGGAGGCACATACACTGAAGCTTTCTTT
CDR3 protein: CASTQGGTYTEAFF

V gene: TRBV27
D gene: TRBD1
clone size: NA
CDR3 length: 15
J gene: TRBJ1-1
CDR3 DNA: TGTGCCAGCAGTTTAGCGGGACAGACATACACTGAAGCTTTCTTT
CDR3 protein: CASSLAGQTYTEAFF

V gene: TRBV15
D gene: NA
clone size: NA
CDR3 length: 14
J gene: TRBJ1-1
CDR3 DNA: TGTGCCACCAGCAGGGACAGATGGAACACTGAAGCTTTCTTT
CDR3 protein: CATSRDRWNTEAFF

V gene: TRBV25-1
D gene: TRBD1
clone size: once
CDR3 length: 17
J gene: TRBJ2-1
CDR3 DNA: TGTGCCTCCCGTCCCCCACAGGGACAGGGGGACTTAAATGAGCAGTTCTTC
CDR3 protein: CASRPPQGQGDLNEQFF

V gene: TRBV5-1
D gene: NA
clone size: NA
CDR3 length: 15
J gene: TRBJ1-1
CDR3 DNA: TGCGCCAGCAGCATCGGACAGTCAGGAAACACTGAAGCTTTCTTT
CDR3 protein: CASSIGQSGNTEAFF

V gene: TRBV5-1
D gene: NA
clone size: NA
CDR3 length: 14
J gene: TRBJ1-1
CDR3 DNA: TGCGCCAGCAGCCGTCTAAATGACAGAGCTGAAGCTTTCTTT
CDR3 protein: CASSRLNDRAEAFF

V gene: TRBV7-8
D gene: NA
clone size: NA
CDR3 length: 18
J gene: TRBJ1-1
CDR3 DNA: TGTGCCAGCAGCTTAGAACAGGGACCATGGCGAGGGAACACTGAAGCTTTCTTT
CDR3 protein: CASSLEQGPWRGNTEAFF

V gene: TRBV27
D gene: TRBD1
clone size: once
CDR3 length: 15
J gene: TRBJ2-7
CDR3 DNA: TGTGCCAGCAGTGACGGACAGGGGGGCAACGACGAGCAGTACTTC
CDR3 protein: CASSDGQGGNDEQYF

V gene: TRBV27
D gene: NA
clone size: once
CDR3 length: 13
J gene: TRBJ2-3
CDR3 DNA: TGTGCCAGCATATCCCAGGGGACAGATACGCAGTATTTT
CDR3 protein: CASISQGTDTQYF

V gene: TRBV5-5
D gene: NA
clone size: NA
CDR3 length: 14
J gene: TRBJ1-1
CDR3 DNA: TGTGCCAGCAGCTTGGGGGGGCTAAACACTGAAGCTTTCTTT
CDR3 protein: CASSLGGLNTEAFF

V gene: TRBV29-1
D gene: NA
clone size: NA
CDR3 length: 14
J gene: TRBJ1-3
CDR3 DNA: TGCAGTGTGGGACGGGGGTTAACTGGAAACACCATATATTTT
CDR3 protein: CSVGRGLTGNTIYF

V gene: TRBV3-1/TRBV3-2
D gene: NA
clone size: NA
CDR3 length: 14
J gene: TRBJ2-3
CDR3 DNA: TGTGCCAGCAGCCAAGACTCTGGCACAGATACGCAGTATTTT
CDR3 protein: CASSQDSGTDTQYF

V gene: TRBV27
D gene: TRBD1
clone size: NA
CDR3 length: 16
J gene: TRBJ2-7
CDR3 DNA: TGTGCCAGCAGTAACCGACAGGGCGTATTGGTCAGCGAGCAGTACTTC
CDR3 protein: CASSNRQGVLVSEQYF

V gene: TRBV7-8
D gene: NA
clone size: NA
CDR3 length: 13
J gene: TRBJ1-2
CDR3 DNA: TGTGCCAGCAGCCCGAACAGGGACTATGGCTACACCTTC
CDR3 protein: CASSPNRDYGYTF

V gene: TRBV10-3
D gene: TRBD2
clone size: NA
CDR3 length: 13
J gene: TRBJ2-5
CDR3 DNA: TGTGCCATCAAGGGGACTAGGCAAGAGACCCAGTACTTC
CDR3 protein: CAIKGTRQETQYF

V gene: TRBV6-5
D gene: NA
clone size: NA
CDR3 length: 13
J gene: TRBJ2-7
CDR3 DNA: TGTGCCAGCAGTCCCTCTGGGGGCTACGAGCAGTACTTC
CDR3 protein: CASSPSGGYEQYF

V gene: TRBV19
D gene: TRBD2
clone size: NA
CDR3 length: 18
J gene: TRBJ2-4
CDR3 DNA: TGTGCCAGTAGTGCCCCCCGGCTAGCGGTCCCCCCCGGGAACATTCAGTACTTC
CDR3 protein: CASSAPRLAVPPGNIQYF

V gene: TRBV11-3
D gene: NA
clone size: NA
CDR3 length: 16
J gene: TRBJ2-5
CDR3 DNA: TGTGCCAGCAGCTTAGGAGTTGGGTCCTCCCAAGAGACCCAGTACTTC
CDR3 protein: CASSLGVGSSQETQYF

V gene: TRBV7-9
D gene: NA
clone size: NA
CDR3 length: 15
J gene: TRBJ1-4
CDR3 DNA: TGTGCCAGCAGCTCAGACCGGGCGGCTAATGAAAAACTGTTTTTT
CDR3 protein: CASSSDRAANEKLFF

V gene: TRBV5-1
D gene: TRBD1
clone size: NA
CDR3 length: 15
J gene: TRBJ1-6
CDR3 DNA: TGCGCCAGCAGCTTGGTCGCGACAGGGAATTCACCCCTCCACTTT
CDR3 protein: CASSLVATGNSPLHF

V gene: TRBV5-1
D gene: NA
clone size: NA
CDR3 length: 13
J gene: TRBJ1-1
CDR3 DNA: TGCGCCAGCAGCTTGAAAGGAGACACTGAAGCTTTCTTT
CDR3 protein: CASSLKGDTEAFF

V gene: TRBV6-5
D gene: NA
clone size: once
CDR3 length: 13
J gene: TRBJ1-2
CDR3 DNA: TGTGCCAGCAGTTACTCAGGGGGTTCTGGCTACACCTTC
CDR3 protein: CASSYSGGSGYTF